The present T cell receptor (beta chain) was sequenced within a study of blood T cells in healthy people across ages. V lost 1 base to trimming and J lost 0 bases, with 12 bases between them. CDR1 is MGHDK, CDR2 SYGVNS, per germline. CDR3 length: 16 amino acids. Study-wide points: Total diversity from one million sequenced T cells was likely underestimated. Roughly linearly, TCR beta diversity per million T cells fell as age increased. Higher naive T cell percentage went strongly together with higher TCR beta diversity.

The authors ran a second PCR of roughly 6 to 12 cycles using a sample-barcoded 5' primer and a J-beta primer mix. TCRdb used MiXCR to reprocess the 5' RACE reads, holding one entry per CDR3 protein. The sample records around 1,500,000 distinct CDR3 sequences, approximately 42% being singletons. The draw of peripheral blood yielded about 10 milliliters from each donor. Concerning this clonotype itself: Its antigen remains unidentified.

The receptor was isolated from a woman aged 18 to 35 in good health. The sequencing input was blood. This sequence joins TRBV25-1 and TRBJ1-2; D is unresolved. In DNA form, the CDR3 reads TGTGCCAGCAGTGAATCGGGGTTAGAAGCTAACTATGGCTACACCTTC. This encodes CASSESGLEANYGYTF.